The 6 T cell receptor beta chains reported below all come from one sample, sequenced in a study of PD-1 blockade in classical Hodgkin lymphoma. Assay: immunoSEQ multiplex PCR; the TCRdb copy retains only in-frame clones and omits some. The table lists almost 95,000 clones, nearly 85% of them singletons. Indicated time point: cycle 4 day 1 (C4D1), after about 6 weeks of nivolumab. All patients experienced relapse after autologous stem cell transplantation, and brentuximab vedotin exposure was variable. The source material was peripheral blood mononuclear cells (PBMCs), sampled before the fourth cycle of nivolumab. The source of these receptors is a human donor with classical Hodgkin lymphoma.

V is TRBV5-1 and J is TRBJ2-3; 9 bases line up with TRBD2. The CDR3 spans 15 residues. Germline CDR1 reads SGHRS; CDR2 reads YFSETQ. The V gene end was trimmed by 6 bases and the J gene end by 1 base; junction bases not matched to a gene: 6. DNA for the CDR3: TGCGCCAGCACCCCTCGGACTAGCGGCACAGATACGCAGTATTTT. Translation gives CASTPRTSGTDTQYF.

CDR3 sequence: CASGPGTGAQETQYF. CDR3 nucleotides: TGTGCTAGTGGTCCAGGGACAGGGGCACAAGAGACCCAGTACTTC. This chain uses TRBV12-5 with TRBJ2-5, with 10 positions matching TRBD1. The CDR3 runs 15 residues. Germline V gene lookup returns CDR1 LGHNT and CDR2 FRNRAP. V lost 5 bases, J lost 2 bases, and 5 bases stayed unmatched.

J is TRBJ2-7 and V is TRBV5-1; 9 bases align to TRBD2. The CDR3 has 13 amino acids. Germline assignment: CDR1 SGHRS and CDR2 YFSETQ. With V trimmed by 7 bases and J by 7 bases, 9 bases remained unmatched. The CDR3 coding sequence is TGCGCCAGCTCCCTGGAGCTAGCGGGGGAGCAGTACTTC. Protein: CASSLELAGEQYF.

The rearrangement uses TRBV5-1 and TRBJ1-4, with no clear D. Germline loops: CDR1 SGHRS, CDR2 YFSETQ. The CDR3 loop spans 15 amino acids. V lost 0 bases and J lost 3, with 9 bases in between. CDR3 protein: CASSLASVANEKLFF. CDR3 DNA: TGCGCCAGCAGCTTGGCTTCCGTGGCTAATGAAAAACTGTTTTTT.

With respect to this clone: This sample also contains other DNA sequences that code for the same CDR3. The V gene is TRBV18, the J gene TRBJ2-3; 10 positions match TRBD2. The CDR3 runs 16 residues. Trimming at V came to 3 bases and at J to 6 bases, leaving 9 bases not matched to a gene. Germline values: CDR1 KGHSH, CDR2 LQKENI. The CDR3 DNA follows: TGTGCCAGCTCACCTGGCAGCGGGAGGGCCACGGATACGCAGTATTTT. Its protein is CASSPGSGRATDTQYF.

The chain's CDR3 is CASSVSGPNTGELFF. The CDR3 DNA reads as TGCGCCAGCAGTGTAAGCGGACCGAACACCGGGGAGCTGTTTTTT. This sequence joins TRBV10-1 and TRBJ2-2; perhaps TRBD2 as D (5 bases). The CDR3 has 15 residues. CDR1 is WNHNN and CDR2 is SYGVQD in the germline V gene (reference sequence). The V end lost 4 bases, the J end lost 0 bases, and 9 bases lay between the germline ends.